This TCR beta chain originates from a study of blood T cell repertoires in COVID-19 (TCRdb year 2020). Concerning the study at large: Samples covering the acute and convalescent phases of COVID-19 were provided by collaborators in the United States, Italy and Spain. The material from the prospective study consisted of cDNA or gDNA derived from T cells, B-cell-depleted T cells, or PBMCs. The dataset comprised deeply sampled blood TCRbeta repertoires from subjects exposed to, actively infected with, or recovered from COVID-19. The repertoires were released in a freely available public database intended as a resource for research on the immune response to SARS-CoV-2. The samples were drawn from the first 160 participants of the ongoing ImmuneRACE study and from 1,254 subjects provided by 6 global collaborators. A de-identified subject ID, COVID-19 status, age in years and sex were almost always included in the sample metadata. Where available, HLA class I and class II types were obtained from metadata supplied by the sample provider rather than from assay-based typing. Overall results and qualifications from the work: Clinical and demographic metadata were provided uncurated, with the amount varying by source and participant.

In the prospective study, participants were about 18 to 89 years old, resided in about two dozen geographic areas of the United States, and were enrolled through a virtual design. In the prospective study, cohorts were assigned on the basis of participant-reported clinical history obtained from a screening survey and a study questionnaire. ImmuneRACE Cohort 3 recovered participants were defined by two consecutive negative NP/OP PCR tests, healthcare professional clearance, or symptom resolution. Each participant in the prospective study had whole blood, serum and a nasopharyngeal or oropharyngeal swab collected by mobile phlebotomists. Additional blood draws and questionnaires over an approximately two-month period could optionally be provided by prospective study participants. Before DNA extraction, blood samples from the prospective study were shipped at room temperature or frozen. Of note for this clone: Its antigen is still unknown. No per-base quality is available; no much larger clone lies one base away.

From the cysteine up to the phenylalanine, the CDR3 has a length of 19 residues. The retained sequence is limited to the CDR3, 57 bases, with the frame set at the first base. The germline V gene sets CDR1 to SGHRS and CDR2 to YFSETQ. The germline V end is reduced by 3 bases and the J end by 3 bases; junction bases left unmatched: 15. The immunoSEQ Assay, a bias-controlled multiplex PCR, was used to amplify TCRbeta CDR3 regions from genomic DNA. The original methods were these. Within the assay, amplification of reference gene primers was used to estimate how many nucleated cells each sample contained. To quantify the absolute abundance of each unique TCRbeta CDR3 rearrangement, sequence reads were collapsed and filtered. For each sample, productive Simpson clonality was calculated as the square root of Simpson's diversity index across productive rearrangements. The table comes from immuneACCESS by way of TCRdb, which keeps in-frame sequences with V and J called. Part of the clones is missing from these tables; in studies checked, under half for an unresolved V gene and the rest for unknown reasons. V, J and clone size were drawn from that table, and D and trimming were deduced from the DNA. For this sample there are some 350,000 clones; 75% to 90% appear just once. The ten largest clonotypes hold under 6% of the sample.

The sequence came from a young man who had recovered from COVID-19. The rearrangement combines TRBV5-1 with TRBJ2-1, and TRBD2 aligns with 10 junction nucleotides. Sequencing was carried out using PBMCs or T cells enriched from blood (not recorded which). The DNA sequence is given as TGCGCCAGCAGCTCGCCAAGCCTCAGGGAGCGGGGGGGCTACAATGAGCAGTTCTTC. It codes for CASSSPSLRERGGYNEQFF. The reference TRBV5-1 and TRBJ2-1 proteins fill in what lies around the CDR3, so the full variable domain reads KAGVTQTPRYLIKTRGQQVTLSCSPISGHRSVSWYQQTPGQGLQFLFEYFSETQRNKGNFPGRFSGRQFSNSRSEMNVSTLELGDSALYLCASSSPSLRERGGYNEQFFGPGTRLTVL.